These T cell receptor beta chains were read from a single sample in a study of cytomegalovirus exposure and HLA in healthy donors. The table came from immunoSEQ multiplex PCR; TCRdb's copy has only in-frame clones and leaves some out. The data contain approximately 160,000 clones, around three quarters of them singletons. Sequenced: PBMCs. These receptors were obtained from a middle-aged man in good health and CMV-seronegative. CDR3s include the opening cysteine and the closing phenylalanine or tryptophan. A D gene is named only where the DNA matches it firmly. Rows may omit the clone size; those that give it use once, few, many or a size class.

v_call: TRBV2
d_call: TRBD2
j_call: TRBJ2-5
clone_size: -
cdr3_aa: CASSELAGGAETQYF
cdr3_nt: TGTGCCAGCAGTGAATTGGCGGGGGGGGCAGAGACCCAGTACTTC

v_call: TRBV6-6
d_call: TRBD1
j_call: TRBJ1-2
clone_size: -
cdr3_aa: CASSYSAGGDYGYTF
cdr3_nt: TGTGCCAGCAGTTACTCGGCAGGGGGCGACTATGGCTACACCTTC

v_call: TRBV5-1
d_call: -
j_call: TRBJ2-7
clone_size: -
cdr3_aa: CASSLSHEQYF
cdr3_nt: TGCGCCAGCAGCTTGAGCCACGAGCAGTACTTC

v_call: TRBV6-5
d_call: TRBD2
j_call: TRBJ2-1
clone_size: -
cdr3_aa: CASSYSLPSGGNEQFF
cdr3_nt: TGTGCCAGCAGTTACTCCCTTCCTAGCGGGGGCAATGAGCAGTTCTTC

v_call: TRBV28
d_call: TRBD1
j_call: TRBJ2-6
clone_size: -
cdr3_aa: CASSFDRGPWGVLTF
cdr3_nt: TGTGCCAGCAGTTTTGACAGGGGGCCATGGGGCGTCCTGACTTTC

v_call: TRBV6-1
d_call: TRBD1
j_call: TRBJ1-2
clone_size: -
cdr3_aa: CASSSGTGGGYTF
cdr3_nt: TGTGCCAGCAGTTCCGGGACAGGGGGCGGCTACACCTTC

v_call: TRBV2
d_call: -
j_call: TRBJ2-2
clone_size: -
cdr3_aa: CASSDGTRTGELFF
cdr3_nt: TGTGCCAGCAGTGACGGGACTCGCACCGGGGAGCTGTTTTTT

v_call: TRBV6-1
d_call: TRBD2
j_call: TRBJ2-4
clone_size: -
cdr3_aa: CASSDTGGNSQYF
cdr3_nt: TGTGCCAGCAGTGATACGGGAGGGAACAGTCAGTACTTC

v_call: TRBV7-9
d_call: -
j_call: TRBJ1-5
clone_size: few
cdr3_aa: CSSSPEGRNQPQHF
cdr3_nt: TGTTCCAGCAGCCCCGAGGGAAGGAATCAGCCCCAGCATTTT

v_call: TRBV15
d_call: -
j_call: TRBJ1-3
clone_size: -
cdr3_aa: CATSYTRGAGNTIYF
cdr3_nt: TGTGCCACCAGCTACACCCGGGGAGCTGGAAACACCATATATTTT

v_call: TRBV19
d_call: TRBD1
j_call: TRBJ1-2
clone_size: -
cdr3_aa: CASSGQELNYGYTF
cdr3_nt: TGTGCCAGTAGTGGACAGGAGCTTAACTATGGCTACACCTTC

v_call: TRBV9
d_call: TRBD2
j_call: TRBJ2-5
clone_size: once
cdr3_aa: CASSASGRQTQYF
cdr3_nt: TGTGCCAGCAGCGCTAGCGGGAGGCAGACCCAGTACTTC

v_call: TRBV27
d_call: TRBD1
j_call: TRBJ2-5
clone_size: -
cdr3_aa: CASSRQGQETQYF
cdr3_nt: TGTGCCAGCAGCCGACAGGGCCAAGAGACCCAGTACTTC

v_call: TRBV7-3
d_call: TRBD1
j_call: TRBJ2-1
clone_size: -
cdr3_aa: CASSLRQGENNEQFF
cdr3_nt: TGTGCCAGCAGCCTGAGACAGGGTGAAAACAATGAGCAGTTCTTC

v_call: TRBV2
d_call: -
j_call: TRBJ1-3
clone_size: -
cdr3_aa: CASSQQGLRSGNTIYF
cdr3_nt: TGTGCCAGCAGTCAACAGGGTTTACGCTCTGGAAACACCATATATTTT

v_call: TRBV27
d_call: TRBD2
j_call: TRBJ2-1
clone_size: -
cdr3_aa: CASSPGRGQFF
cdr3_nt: TGTGCCAGCAGTCCCGGGAGGGGGCAGTTCTTC

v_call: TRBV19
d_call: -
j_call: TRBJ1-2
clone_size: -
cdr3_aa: CASSSSQGRDGYTF
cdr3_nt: TGTGCCAGTAGTTCTTCGCAGGGGAGGGATGGCTACACCTTC

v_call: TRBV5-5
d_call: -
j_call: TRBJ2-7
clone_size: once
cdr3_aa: CASSLGTGNSYEQYF
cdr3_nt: TGTGCCAGCAGCTTGGGTACAGGTAACTCCTACGAGCAGTACTTC

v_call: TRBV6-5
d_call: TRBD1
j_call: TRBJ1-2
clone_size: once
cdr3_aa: CASSYSGQGMVGYTF
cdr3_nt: TGTGCCAGCAGTTACTCCGGACAGGGGATGGTTGGCTACACCTTC

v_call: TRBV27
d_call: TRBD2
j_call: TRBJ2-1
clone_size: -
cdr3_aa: CASSLRSAGEFSRIGSYNEQFF
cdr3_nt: TGTGCCAGCAGTTTGAGGAGCGCGGGGGAATTTAGTCGGATTGGGTCCTACAATGAGCAGTTCTTC

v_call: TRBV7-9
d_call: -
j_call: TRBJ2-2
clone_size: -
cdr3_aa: CASSLQGKGTGELFF
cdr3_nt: TGTGCCAGCAGCTTGCAGGGAAAAGGGACCGGGGAGCTGTTTTTT

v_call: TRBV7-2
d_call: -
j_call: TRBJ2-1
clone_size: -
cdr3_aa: CAGSGGTYNEQFF
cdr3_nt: TGTGCCGGTTCAGGGGGGACCTACAATGAGCAGTTCTTC

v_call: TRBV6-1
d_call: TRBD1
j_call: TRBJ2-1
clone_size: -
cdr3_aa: CASSPGQGYNEQFF
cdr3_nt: TGTGCCAGCAGTCCGGGACAGGGCTACAATGAGCAGTTCTTC

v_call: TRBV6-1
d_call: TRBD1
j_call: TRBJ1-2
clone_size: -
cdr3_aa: CASNRQGWYGYTF
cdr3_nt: TGTGCCAGCAACCGACAGGGATGGTATGGCTACACCTTC

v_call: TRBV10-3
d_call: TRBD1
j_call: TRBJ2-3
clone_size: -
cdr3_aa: CAISGPGQRILDTQYF
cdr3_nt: TGTGCCATCAGTGGACCGGGACAGAGGATACTAGATACGCAGTATTTT

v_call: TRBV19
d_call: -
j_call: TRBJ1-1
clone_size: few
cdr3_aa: CAASGYAEAFF
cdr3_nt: TGTGCCGCCTCAGGGTATGCAGAAGCTTTCTTT

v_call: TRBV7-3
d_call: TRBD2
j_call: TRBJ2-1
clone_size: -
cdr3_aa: CASSLGLAVNNEQFF
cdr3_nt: TGTGCCAGCAGCTTGGGGCTAGCGGTAAACAATGAGCAGTTCTTC

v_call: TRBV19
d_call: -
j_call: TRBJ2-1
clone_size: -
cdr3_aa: CASSEGGINEQFF
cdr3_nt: TGTGCCAGTAGCGAGGGAGGAATCAATGAGCAGTTCTTC

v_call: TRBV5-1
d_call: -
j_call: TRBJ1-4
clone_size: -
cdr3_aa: CASSFDSLGGNEKLFF
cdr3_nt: TGCGCCAGCAGCTTTGACAGTTTAGGGGGTAATGAAAAACTGTTTTTT

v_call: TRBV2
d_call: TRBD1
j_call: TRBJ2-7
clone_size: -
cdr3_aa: CASSPGDRVYHRSYEQYF
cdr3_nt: TGTGCCAGCTCCCCCGGAGACAGGGTATATCATCGGTCCTACGAGCAGTACTTC

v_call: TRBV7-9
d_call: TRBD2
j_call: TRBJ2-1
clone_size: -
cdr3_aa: CSSSPSLAGWGDEQFF
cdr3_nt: TGTTCCAGCAGCCCCTCCCTAGCGGGATGGGGCGATGAGCAGTTCTTC

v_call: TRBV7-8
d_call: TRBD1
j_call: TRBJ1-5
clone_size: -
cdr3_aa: CASSPNRGFSNQPQHF
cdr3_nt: TGTGCCAGCAGCCCCAACAGGGGGTTCTCCAATCAGCCCCAGCATTTT

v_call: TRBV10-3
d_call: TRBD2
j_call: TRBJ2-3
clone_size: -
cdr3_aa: CAIRSGTSGTFTDTQYF
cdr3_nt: TGTGCCATCAGGTCCGGGACTAGCGGGACTTTCACAGATACGCAGTATTTT

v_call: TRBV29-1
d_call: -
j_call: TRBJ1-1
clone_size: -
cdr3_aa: CSAAGGPTEAFF
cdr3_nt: TGCAGCGCCGCCGGGGGGCCCACTGAAGCTTTCTTT

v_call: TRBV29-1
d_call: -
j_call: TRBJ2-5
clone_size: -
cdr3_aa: CSVGDTGRGETQYF
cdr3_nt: TGCAGCGTTGGGGATACAGGGAGGGGGGAGACCCAGTACTTC

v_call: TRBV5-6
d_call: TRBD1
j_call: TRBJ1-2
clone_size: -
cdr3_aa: CASSVRGKNTRQGASGYTF
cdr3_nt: TGTGCCAGCAGCGTTAGGGGGAAAAATACTCGACAGGGGGCGTCAGGCTACACCTTC

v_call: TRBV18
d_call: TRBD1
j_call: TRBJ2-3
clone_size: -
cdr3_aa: CASSPGDRPFDTDTQYF
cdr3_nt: TGTGCCAGCTCACCCGGGGACAGGCCTTTTGACACAGATACGCAGTATTTT